Described below is a single TCR beta chain sequence and its context. Its target is unknown. The data originate from a study of shared clonotypes between healthy human individuals. Study outcomes and limitations: Relative to clonotypes present in all four donors, those not shared had lower generation probabilities. Represented genetic and exposure-history diversity was restricted by having few donors.

Donors included only healthy HIV-negative adults lacking recent acute infections or vaccinations. Only in-frame clones appear in the TCRdb table, and some are missing; sequencing was by immunoSEQ multiplex PCR. The table has a few million clones, more than 90% seen once; the top ten hold roughly 0.14%. The CDR3 is 19 amino acids. Germline values: CDR1 MNHEY, CDR2 SMNVEV (reference sequence). Losses at the gene ends were 5 bases for V and 1 base for J; bases not matched to a gene: 12. The chain couples TRBV27 to TRBJ2-6, with 9 bases identical to TRBD1. The sequence came from a young man in good health. Sequencing used naive CD4+ T cells sorted from blood. Specified subset: CD45RA+ positively selected. This CDR3 is CASSMGQGIFGSGANVLTF. CDR3 sequence (DNA): TGTGCCAGCAGTATGGGACAGGGTATATTCGGGTCTGGGGCCAACGTCCTGACTTTC. Full variable domain (missing parts from reference TRBV27 and TRBJ2-6): EAQVTQNPRYLITVTGKKLTVTCSQNMNHEYMSWYRQDPGLGLRQIYYSMNVEVTDKGDVPEGYKVSRKEKRNFPLILESPSPNQTSLYFCASSMGQGIFGSGANVLTFGAGSRLTVL.